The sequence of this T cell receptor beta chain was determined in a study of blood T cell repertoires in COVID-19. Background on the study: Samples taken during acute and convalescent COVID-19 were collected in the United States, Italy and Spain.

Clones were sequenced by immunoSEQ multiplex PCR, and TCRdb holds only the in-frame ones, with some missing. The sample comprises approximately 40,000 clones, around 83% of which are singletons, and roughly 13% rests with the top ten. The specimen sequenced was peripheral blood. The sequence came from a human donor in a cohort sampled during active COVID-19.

CDR3: CASRPQGPYGYTF. The CDR3 coding sequence is TGTGCCAGCAGACCGCAGGGCCCCTATGGCTACACCTTC. The chain couples TRBV7-9 to TRBJ1-2; tentatively, D is TRBD1 (5 bases). Germline CDR1 SEHNR, CDR2 FQNEAQ (reference sequence). The CDR3 covers 13 residues. The germline V and J ends were trimmed by 6 bases and 4 bases, with 12 bases remaining between them.